Below, one T cell receptor (beta chain) is given with its context. Trimming stripped 5 bases from V and 3 bases from J, with 13 bases between. The CDR3 is 14 residues long. The germline V gene has CDR1 SNHLY and CDR2 FYNNEI. Researchers amplified the TCR beta CDR3 regions from RNA transcripts. First-round RT-PCR targeting the TCR CDR3 was performed with the HTBI primer set. TCRdb redid the calling of the multiplex PCR reads with MiXCR, one entry per CDR3 protein. The table lists about half a million distinct CDR3 sequences, around 21% of them singletons. This sample was taken from a study of T cells in Graves' hyperthyroidism and ophthalmopathy.

This receptor was identified in a man between 18 and 35 years old with Graves' hyperthyroidism. The sample was blood. This chain connects TRBV2 to TRBJ2-5; the D gene is possibly TRBD2 (6 bases). The DNA of the CDR3 is TGTGCCAGCAGTACCCCCGGGGGAGAAGAGACCCAGTACTTC. Its protein is CASSTPGGEETQYF.